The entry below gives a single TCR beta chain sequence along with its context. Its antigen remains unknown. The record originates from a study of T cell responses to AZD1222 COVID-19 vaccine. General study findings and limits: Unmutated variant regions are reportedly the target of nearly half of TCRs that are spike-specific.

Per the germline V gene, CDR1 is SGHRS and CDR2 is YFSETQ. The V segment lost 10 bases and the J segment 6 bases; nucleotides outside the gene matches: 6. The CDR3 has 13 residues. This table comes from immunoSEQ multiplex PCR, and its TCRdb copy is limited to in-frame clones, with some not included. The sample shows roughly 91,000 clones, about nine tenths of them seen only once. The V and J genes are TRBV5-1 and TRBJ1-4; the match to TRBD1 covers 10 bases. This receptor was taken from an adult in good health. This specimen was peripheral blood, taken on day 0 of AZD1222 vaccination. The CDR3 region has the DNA TGCGCCTCACGGGGACAGGGGTATGAAAAACTGTTTTTT. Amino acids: CASRGQGYEKLFF.